The rows below give T cell receptor beta chains drawn from one sample of a study of STAT5B mutations in CD4+ large granular lymphocyte leukemia. The table came from immunoSEQ multiplex PCR; TCRdb's copy has only in-frame clones and leaves some out. The table lists tens of thousands of clones, about four fifths of them singletons. Input material: CD4+ T cells from blood buffy coats. These receptor sequences come from a human donor in good health. Both conserved end residues are part of each CDR3. A D gene is named only where the DNA matches it firmly. Rows may omit the clone size; those that give it use once, few, many or a size class.

clone_size,j_call,d_call,v_call,cdr3_length,cdr3_aa,cdr3_nt
-,TRBJ1-2,TRBD1,TRBV30,12,CASSGQGGSYTF,TGTGCCTCCTCGGGACAGGGCGGTAGCTACACCTTC
-,TRBJ2-1,-,TRBV5-1,14,CASSRGAVYNEQFF,TGCGCCAGCAGCAGGGGGGCCGTCTACAATGAGCAGTTCTTC
few,TRBJ1-6,-,TRBV4-1,16,CASSQDRGGFNSPLHF,TGCGCCAGCAGCCAAGATCGGGGCGGTTTTAATTCACCCCTCCACTTT
-,TRBJ2-7,TRBD2,TRBV7-8,18,CASNLGSRGTSDTTEQYF,TGTGCCAGCAACTTAGGTTCTCGGGGGACTAGCGACACTACTGAGCAGTACTTC
-,TRBJ2-7,-,TRBV4-2,15,CASSQGLDPNYEQYF,TGTGCCAGCAGCCAAGGACTAGACCCCAACTATGAGCAGTACTTC
-,TRBJ2-5,-,TRBV11-2,14,CASSLWGPSETQYF,TGTGCCAGCAGCTTATGGGGACCGTCTGAGACCCAGTACTTC
-,TRBJ1-2,-,TRBV11-3,12,CASSSAGDGYTF,TGTGCCAGCAGCTCTGCAGGGGACGGCTACACCTTC
once,TRBJ2-1,TRBD2,TRBV28,16,CASTLRDYSSYNEQFF,TGTGCCAGCACCTTAAGGGACTACAGCTCCTACAATGAGCAGTTCTTC
-,TRBJ1-5,-,TRBV5-1,14,CASSLKISGGPQHF,TGCGCCAGCAGCTTGAAGATTTCGGGTGGGCCCCAGCATTTT
-,TRBJ2-7,TRBD1,TRBV6-1,14,CASSEPGQRYEQYF,TGTGCCAGCAGTGAGCCGGGACAGAGATACGAGCAGTACTTC
-,TRBJ1-5,-,TRBV6-5,13,CASSTWERQPQHF,TGTGCCAGCAGTACCTGGGAGAGGCAGCCCCAGCATTTT
-,TRBJ2-4,-,TRBV27,18,CASRSRGIVGLAKNIQYF,TGTGCCAGCAGGAGCAGGGGCATAGTGGGCTTAGCCAAAAACATTCAGTACTTC
once,TRBJ2-3,TRBD2,TRBV6-5,14,CASRETSGADTQYF,TGTGCCAGCAGGGAGACTAGCGGCGCAGATACGCAGTATTTT
-,TRBJ1-4,-,TRBV5-6,14,CASSFLQSNEKLFF,TGTGCCAGCAGCTTCTTACAGTCTAATGAAAAACTGTTTTTT
-,TRBJ1-2,TRBD1,TRBV5-1,15,CASSPTGVGNYGYTF,TGCGCCAGCAGCCCGACAGGGGTAGGCAACTATGGCTACACCTTC
-,TRBJ2-1,TRBD1,TRBV9,15,CASSATGASYNEQFF,TGTGCCAGCAGCGCGACAGGGGCGTCCTACAATGAGCAGTTCTTC
-,TRBJ1-1,-,TRBV6-5,13,CASGSDGGTAAFF,TGTGCCAGCGGGTCGGACGGGGGAACTGCAGCTTTCTTT
-,TRBJ1-2,-,TRBV28,12,CASSPSNYGYTF,TGTGCCAGCAGCCCCAGTAACTATGGCTACACCTTC